These 18 T cell receptor beta chains came from one sample sequenced in a study of cytomegalovirus exposure and HLA in healthy donors. PCR was performed using 60 Vbeta and 13 Jbeta primers. The assay was immunoSEQ multiplex PCR, and TCRdb's table has in-frame clones only and misses some. This sample contains 65,000 to 95,000 clones. Sequencing input: PBMCs. These receptor sequences come from a man aged 25-45 years in good health and CMV-seronegative.

The V and J genes are TRBV4-2 and TRBJ2-3, with D maybe TRBD2 (6 bases). CDR1 LGHNA and CDR2 YNFKEQ come from the germline V gene. CDR3 length equals 13 residues. V was trimmed by 8 bases and J by 4 bases, leaving 13 bases between them. The CDR3 is CASLGRTPDTQYF. The CDR3 nucleotides read TGTGCCAGCCTGGGGAGGACGCCAGATACGCAGTATTTT.

The chain combines TRBV5-4 with TRBJ1-1; no reliable D call. This CDR3 contains 13 residues. Trimming took off 0 bases at V and 3 bases at J, with 6 bases between the two ends. The germline CDR1 and CDR2 sequences are SGHNT and YYREEE (reference sequence). The DNA for the CDR3 is TGTGCCAGCAGCTTGGGGAGGGACACTGAAGCTTTCTTT. This translates into CASSLGRDTEAFF.

The chain uses TRBV19 and TRBJ2-5, with a possible D match to TRBD1 (6 bases). Germline-derived CDR1 and CDR2 are LNHDA and SQIVND (reference sequence). This CDR3 has 13 amino acids. Between the trimmed V and J ends, which lost 7 bases and 2 bases, there was a span of 11 bases. Here the CDR3 DNA reads TGTGCCAGTAATGGACAGATACAAGAGACCCAGTACTTC. It yields the protein CASNGQIQETQYF.

The chain has TRBV6-1 and TRBJ2-7; weak D call: TRBD2 (7 bases). Germline CDR1 reads MNHNS; CDR2 reads SASEGT. Between the trimmed V and J ends, which lost 6 bases and 5 bases, there was a span of 17 bases. The CDR3 is made up of 14 amino acids. The DNA of the CDR3 is TGTGCCAGCAGCCCACTGGGGGGGCTCCACGAGCAGTACTTC. Amino acid sequence: CASSPLGGLHEQYF.

The V call is TRBV2, the J call TRBJ1-4, with 7 bases that match TRBD1. Per the germline V gene, CDR1 is SNHLY and CDR2 is FYNNEI. V trimming: 6 bases; J trimming: 4 bases; junction bases outside the gene matches: 8. This CDR3 has 15 amino acids. The CDR3 loop is CASRAWGQFNEKLFF. The DNA for the CDR3 is TGTGCCAGCAGGGCGTGGGGACAGTTTAATGAAAAACTGTTTTTT.

The chain recombines TRBV29-1 with TRBJ2-7; 8 bases agree with TRBD2. The germline CDR1 and CDR2 sequences are SQVTM and ANQGSEA. The CDR3 totals 13 residues. Trimming cost V 4 bases and J 2 bases; bases outside gene matches: 4. In DNA form, the CDR3 reads TGCAGCGTTGTGGGCGGGGGGACCTACGAGCAGTACTTC. Encoded protein: CSVVGGGTYEQYF.

The chain combines TRBV27 with TRBJ1-1; D not resolved. Germline V gene lookup returns CDR1 MNHEY and CDR2 SMNVEV (reference sequence). The V gene lost 0 bases and the J gene lost 7 bases, with 9 bases spanning the gap. This CDR3 is 13 amino acids long. CDR3 coding DNA: TGTGCCAGCAGTTTATCGGTTGCGGTTGAAGCTTTCTTT. Translated, it gives CASSLSVAVEAFF.

The rearrangement links TRBV6-5 to TRBJ2-5; 10 bases are shared with TRBD2. The V gene end was trimmed by 4 bases and the J gene end by 0 bases; junction bases not matched to a gene: 2. This CDR3 spans 15 amino acids. Germline CDR1 is MNHEY and CDR2 is SVGAGI. Here the CDR3 reads CASSFSGRYQETQYF. The CDR3 DNA is TGTGCCAGCAGTTTTAGCGGGAGGTACCAAGAGACCCAGTACTTC.

This chain joins TRBV10-2 and TRBJ2-1; the match to TRBD2 covers 11 bases. The CDR3 is 16 amino acids. V shed 10 bases, J shed 0 bases, and the junction held 8 bases outside the gene matches. Germline values: CDR1 WSHSY, CDR2 SAAADI. CDR3 in DNA: TGCGCCACTGGGACTAGCGGCGATAGCTCCTACAATGAGCAGTTCTTC. It specifies CATGTSGDSSYNEQFF.

This chain uses TRBV27 with TRBJ2-1; D possibly corresponds to TRBD2 (6 bases). Germline-derived CDR1 and CDR2 are MNHEY and SMNVEV (reference sequence). V was clipped by 5 bases and J by 1 base, with 15 bases between them. CDR3 length: 16 residues. The CDR3 DNA follows: TGTGCCAGCAGTACTCATTTAGCGGTGTCCTACAATGAGCAGTTCTTC. It yields the protein CASSTHLAVSYNEQFF.

V usage is TRBV12-2 and J usage is TRBJ2-7; the DNA was not compared with TRBD2, the D call given in the table. TRBV12-2 is an annotated pseudogene. This CDR3 spans 14 amino acids. CDR3 residues: CASRLTRFFSRQYF. The CDR3 region has the DNA TGTGCAAGTCGCTTAACTAGGTTTTTCTCTCGGCAGTACTTC.

CDR3 protein: CASSQESGTFYEQYF. In DNA, the CDR3 is TGTGCCAGCAGCCAAGAATCAGGGACTTTCTACGAGCAGTACTTC. V is TRBV4-2 and J is TRBJ2-7; D is perhaps TRBD2 (6 bases). From germline, CDR1 is LGHNA and CDR2 YNFKEQ. V dropped 0 bases and J dropped 3 bases, with 12 bases sitting between them. The CDR3 length is 15 residues.

V usage is TRBV9 and J usage is TRBJ2-2, with unresolved D. Between the trimmed V and J ends, which lost 4 bases and 0 bases, there was a span of 13 bases. This CDR3 has 16 residues. Germline CDR1 is SGDLS and CDR2 is YYNGEE. CDR3 nucleotides: TGTGCCAGCAGCCCCCCCCGGAGCTCGAACACCGGGGAGCTGTTTTTT. Translation gives CASSPPRSSNTGELFF.

The rearrangement links TRBV27 to TRBJ1-6; 9 bases fit TRBD1. After removal of 5 bases from V and 10 bases from J, the junction contained 12 bases not matched to a gene. Germline V gene sequence: CDR1 MNHEY, CDR2 SMNVEV (reference sequence). The CDR3 covers 16 residues. CDR3 in DNA: TGTGCCAGCAGTGCCCACAGGGGGCGTTCTCTATCACCCCTCCACTTT. Translation: CASSAHRGRSLSPLHF.

The V gene is TRBV5-4, the J gene TRBJ2-7; 7 nucleotides match TRBD1. Looked up from germline, CDR1 is SGHNT and CDR2 is YYREEE (reference sequence). With 4 bases clipped from V and 0 bases from J, the junction kept 1 base outside the gene matches. This CDR3 spans 13 amino acids. The CDR3 nucleotides are TGTGCCAGCAGCGGGGACAGCTCCTACGAGCAGTACTTC. It codes for CASSGDSSYEQYF.

CDR3 sequence reads: CASSPGAETQYF. The CDR3, as DNA: TGTGCCAGCAGTCCAGGGGCAGAGACCCAGTACTTC. This chain joins TRBV2 and TRBJ2-5; maybe TRBD1 (6 bases). This CDR3 spans 12 amino acids. CDR1 is SNHLY, CDR2 FYNNEI, per germline. Trimming removed 5 bases from V and 4 bases from J, with 8 bases in between.

This chain joins TRBV7-9 and TRBJ2-7; 10 bases are shared with TRBD2. This CDR3 comprises 14 residues. V shed 3 bases and J 3 bases; nucleotides not matched to a gene: 2. CDR1 is SEHNR, CDR2 FQNEAQ, per germline (reference sequence). The CDR3 DNA reads TGTGCCAGCAGCTTTAGCGGGGGGATCTACGAGCAGTACTTC. Translating gives CASSFSGGIYEQYF.

The chain carries TRBV9 and TRBJ2-1; maybe TRBD2 (6 bases). The length of the CDR3 is 15 residues. With 2 bases removed from V and 7 bases from J, the gap between germline ends came to 16 bases. Looked up from germline, CDR1 is SGDLS and CDR2 is YYNGEE. This CDR3 is CASSVYNGRSNEQFF. The CDR3 coding sequence is TGTGCCAGCAGCGTTTATAACGGGAGATCTAATGAGCAGTTCTTC.